The rows below give T cell receptor beta chains drawn from one sample of a study of cytomegalovirus exposure and HLA in healthy donors. The repertoire was sequenced with immunoSEQ multiplex PCR; TCRdb's copy has only in-frame clones and lacks some. The data contain fewer than 110,000 clones, approximately 66% of them singletons. The sequencing input was PBMCs. The receptors were gathered from a woman aged 45-65 years in good health and CMV-seronegative. The CDR3 runs from the conserved cysteine through the conserved F or W. A D gene is named only where the DNA matches it firmly. A row's size may be missing; if present it is once, few, many or a size class.

clone_size d_call j_call v_call cdr3_nt cdr3_aa
- TRBD1 TRBJ2-6 TRBV27 TGTGCCAGCAGTGGAGACAGGGGGCTAACCCTCTCTGGGGCCAACGTCCTGACTTTC CASSGDRGLTLSGANVLTF
- - TRBJ2-4 TRBV7-2 TGTGCCAGCAGCCCTTATCGGTACATTCAGTACTTC CASSPYRYIQYF
- - TRBJ2-5 TRBV7-8 TGTGCCAGCAGCTACGGGGGACGGGGAACGGGAGAGACCCAGTACTTC CASSYGGRGTGETQYF
- TRBD1 TRBJ2-7 TRBV10-3 TGTGACATCAGTGAGTCAGGGACAGTCTACGAGCAGTACTTC CDISESGTVYEQYF
- TRBD1 TRBJ2-2 TRBV5-1 TGCGCCAGCAGGCTCAGACAGGGGATGGACACCGGGGAGCTGTTTTTT CASRLRQGMDTGELFF
- TRBD1 TRBJ2-3 TRBV19 TGTGCCAGTAGTCGGGACAGGGCTAGCACAGATACGCAGTATTTT CASSRDRASTDTQYF
- TRBD2 TRBJ2-1 TRBV2 TGTGCCAGCAGTGTCGAACCAGGCGGGGGCAATGAGCAGTTCTTC CASSVEPGGGNEQFF
- - TRBJ2-7 TRBV30 TGTGCCTGGAGTACAGGGAGCTCCTACGAGCAGTACTTC CAWSTGSSYEQYF
- - TRBJ2-5 TRBV27 TGTGCCAGCAGTTTTTCCGGGACTGAAGAGACCCAGTACTTC CASSFSGTEETQYF
- TRBD1 TRBJ1-4 TRBV5-1 TGCGCCAGCAGCCACGGACAGGGAGGGGGAACTAATGAAAAACTGTTTTTT CASSHGQGGGTNEKLFF
- TRBD2 TRBJ2-7 TRBV7-6 TGTGCCAGCAGCCCCCCTCCCCAGGGAGGGGACGAGCAGTACTTC CASSPPPQGGDEQYF
- TRBD2 TRBJ2-7 TRBV28 TGTGCCAGCAGAAGGACTAGCGGGTCCTCCTACGAGCAGTACTTC CASRRTSGSSYEQYF
few - TRBJ2-3 TRBV6-1 TGTGCCAGCAGTACGCAGGCAGATACGCAGTATTTT CASSTQADTQYF
- - TRBJ1-1 TRBV18 TGTGCCAGCTCTCTCGGGTCCAAAGGGAACACTGAAGCTTTCTTT CASSLGSKGNTEAFF
few - TRBJ2-1 TRBV12-5 TGTGCTAGTGGTTCTTCAGGGAATAAGTTCTTC CASGSSGNKFF
once TRBD2 TRBJ2-5 TRBV4-2 TGTGCCAGCAGCCAGGGACTAGCGGGTGAAGAGACCCAGTACTTC CASSQGLAGEETQYF
few - TRBJ2-5 TRBV6-1 TGTGCCAGCAGTGAAAGCGCGGGGGATCGACAGGGGAGAGAGACCCAGTACTTC CASSESAGDRQGRETQYF
- TRBD2 TRBJ2-3 TRBV2 TGTGCCAGCAGAACGGGGGGGGGCACAGATACGCAGTATTTT CASRTGGGTDTQYF
- - TRBJ2-3 TRBV11-3 TGTGCCAGCAGCTTAGGTGGATTAGCCGGGGGTATGGCAGATACGCAGTATTTT CASSLGGLAGGMADTQYF
- TRBD1 TRBJ1-2 TRBV29-1 TGCAGCGTCTCCGGGACAGTCATTAACTATGGCTACACCTTC CSVSGTVINYGYTF
- TRBD1 TRBJ1-2 TRBV10-2 TGCGCCAGCTCTGAGCGGACAGGGGCCACCTATGGCTACACCTTC CASSERTGATYGYTF
- TRBD1 TRBJ2-5 TRBV6-5 TGTGCCAGCAGCCTTACAGGGGTTGAGACCCAGTACTTC CASSLTGVETQYF
- TRBD2 TRBJ2-1 TRBV7-6 TGTGCCAGCAGCTTAGGGACTAGCGAATACAATGAGCAGTTCTTC CASSLGTSEYNEQFF
- TRBD2 TRBJ2-5 TRBV5-4 TGTGCCAGCAGCCCGGGACTAGGGGGCCAAGAGACCCAGTACTTC CASSPGLGGQETQYF
- - TRBJ1-4 TRBV5-4 TGTGCCAGCAGCTTGGATATAGGCGCGGGTGAAAAACTGTTTTTT CASSLDIGAGEKLFF
- TRBD2 TRBJ2-4 TRBV19 TGTGCCAGTAGCAAGCCTCTAGCGGGTACACCCAAAAACATTCAGTACTTC CASSKPLAGTPKNIQYF
- - TRBJ1-2 TRBV30 TGTGCCTTCTATACGGGGTTTCGGGCCGACCAAAATAACTATGGCTACACCTTC CAFYTGFRADQNNYGYTF
- TRBD1 TRBJ2-2 TRBV6-1 TGTGCCGGCTGGGACAGCGCGAACACCGGGGAGCTGTTTTTT CAGWDSANTGELFF
- - TRBJ1-1 TRBV5-1 TGCGCCAGCAGCTTGGATCCGGTGATGAACACTGAAGCTTTCTTT CASSLDPVMNTEAFF
- TRBD2 TRBJ2-7 TRBV7-2 TGTGCCAGCAGCAGTAGCGGGGGCCACTACGAGCAGTACTTC CASSSSGGHYEQYF
- TRBD1 TRBJ2-2 TRBV5-1 TGCGCCAGCAGCTCGAATCAGGGGGCCGGCGGGGAGCTGTTTTTT CASSSNQGAGGELFF
- TRBD1 TRBJ1-2 TRBV14 TGTGCCAGCAGCCCTCCGGACAGGGGCCCCTGGGGCTACACCTTC CASSPPDRGPWGYTF
- TRBD2 TRBJ2-5 TRBV5-4 TGTGCCAGCAGCTTGGCGCCAGCGGGAGGGGTAGAGACCCAGTACTTC CASSLAPAGGVETQYF
- TRBD2 TRBJ2-1 TRBV27 TGTGCCAGCAACCCCCGACTAGCGGGGGCCGACAATGAGCAGTTCTTC CASNPRLAGADNEQFF
- - TRBJ2-5 TRBV15 TGTGCCACCAGCAGAGACCCTCGAGGACTAAAATGGGGAGAGACCCAGTACTTC CATSRDPRGLKWGETQYF
- - TRBJ2-1 TRBV28 TGTGCCAGCAGATCCGGGACTCAAAATGAGCAGTTCTTC CASRSGTQNEQFF
- - TRBJ2-7 TRBV6-6 TGTGCCAGCAGCCAAATTGCGCGGGCCGGCGAGCAGTACTTC CASSQIARAGEQYF
- - TRBJ2-4 TRBV7-2 TGTGCCAGCAGCTTAGTCCCGGGGTCAAGCATTCAGTACTTC CASSLVPGSSIQYF
- TRBD1 TRBJ1-4 TRBV7-2 TGTGCCAGCAGCTTTAAACCGGGACAGAGGAACGAAAAACTGTTTTTT CASSFKPGQRNEKLFF
- - TRBJ1-1 TRBV5-4 TGTGCCAGCAGCTTGATTCCTGACAAGATGAACACTGAAGCTTTCTTT CASSLIPDKMNTEAFF
- TRBD1 TRBJ1-1 TRBV5-1 TGCGCCAGCAGCTTGATCGGACAGGAGAACACTGAAGCTTTCTTT CASSLIGQENTEAFF
few - TRBJ2-3 TRBV14 TGTGCCAGCAGCCAAAACAGGGTGGATACGCAGTATTTT CASSQNRVDTQYF
- - TRBJ2-5 TRBV7-2 TGTGCCAGCAGCCCTCGCCAAGAGACCCAGTACTTC CASSPRQETQYF
- TRBD1 TRBJ2-7 TRBV10-3 TGTGCCATCGGGACAGCTACCTACGAGCAGTACTTC CAIGTATYEQYF
- TRBD1 TRBJ1-4 TRBV4-3 TGCGCCAGCAGCCAGACAGGGGCGGGGGAAAAACTGTTTTTT CASSQTGAGEKLFF
- - TRBJ2-1 TRBV21-1 TGTGCCAGCAGTAAACGCAGGGGCTTAGTTAATGAGCAGTTCTTC CASSKRRGLVNEQFF